This T cell receptor beta chain comes out of a study of T cells in Graves' hyperthyroidism and ophthalmopathy. Study-level points and caveats: Ophthalmopathy prediction by the model preceded onset by a median 6.5 months.

The CDR3 totals 13 residues. The V end lost 5 bases, the J end lost 6 bases, and 12 bases lay between the germline ends. The V gene's germline CDR1 is MNHNS and CDR2 SASEGT. RNA transcripts served as the template for amplifying TCR beta CDR3 regions. RT-PCR in the first round (using the HTBI primer set) targeted the TCR CDR3. TCRdb re-called the multiplex PCR reads through MiXCR, storing one row per CDR3 protein. The sample has 300,000 to 450,000 distinct CDR3 sequences, 15% to 18% seen once. The sample holds a few counts of this clonotype. The antigen remains unidentified. The chain is built from TRBV6-1 and TRBJ2-3; D is undetermined. The source material was blood. The clonotype comes from a young woman with Graves' hyperthyroidism that later progressed to Graves' ophthalmopathy. The DNA of the CDR3 is TGTGCCAGCAGTCAACTTCGGTTGGATACGCAGTATTTT. Translated, it gives CASSQLRLDTQYF.